This T cell receptor (beta chain) was recovered during a study of blood T cell repertoires in COVID-19. Trimming pared 7 bases from V and 4 bases from J, leaving 11 bases between. This CDR3 comprises 13 residues. Germline CDR1 reads PRHDT; CDR2 reads FYEKMQ (reference sequence). Using immunoSEQ multiplex PCR, the repertoire was profiled, and TCRdb retains in-frame clones only, with some absent. The sample records some 110,000 clones, 60% to 85% being singletons. This chain connects TRBV13 to TRBJ2-1; D is uncertain. The sample consisted of peripheral blood. This TCR was recovered from a man in his 70s with acute or convalescent COVID-19. The CDR3 sequence: CASIQTRYNEQFF. The CDR3 DNA reads as TGTGCCAGCATCCAGACACGATACAATGAGCAGTTCTTC.